The T cell receptor (beta chain) under discussion was sequenced for a study of cytomegalovirus exposure and HLA in healthy donors. CDR3 size: 15 residues. J gave up 5 bases and V 4 bases, and 5 bases lay outside the gene matches. CDR1 is SGHRS and CDR2 is YFSETQ in the germline V gene. As concerns this clone: No antigen is known for it.

It was with 60 Vbeta and 13 Jbeta primers that the PCR ran. Here immunoSEQ multiplex PCR was the method, and the copy in TCRdb shows in-frame clones only, minus some. The table has about 170,000 clones, over 75% seen once. Whole-study results and caveats: Most TCRs appeared rarely, but some public TCRs recurred in many donors. An analysis that was carried out later associated fewer than 20,000 TCR beta sequences with HLA alleles at 0.05 false discovery rate. Among CMV-associated TCR beta chains, most appeared HLA-restricted in a later analysis.

V gene TRBV5-1 combines with J gene TRBJ2-5, with 13 bases that match TRBD2. The sequencing sample was made of PBMCs. This clonotype was sampled from a man in his forties in good health and CMV-seropositive. The CDR3 protein is CASSPLAGGLETQYF. CDR3 DNA: TGCGCCAGCAGCCCACTAGCGGGAGGGTTGGAGACCCAGTACTTC.